The following is a TCR beta chain sequence with its context. Its matching antigen is unknown. Sequencing on ten immunoSEQ deep assay plates was performed for unsorted PBMC DNA. Profiled with immunoSEQ multiplex PCR; TCRdb holds only in-frame clones, not every one. This table holds 450,000 to 500,000 clones, roughly 85% found once. The sample comes from a study of shared clonotypes between healthy human individuals. Study-level findings and limits: Specimens sampled were limited to blood, with tissue repertoires likely differing. Clonotype sharing among donors was expected to depend on sequencing depth.

Sequenced input: PBMCs. The sequence came from a woman aged 40 to 49 in good health. Some clones in this sample may be carry-over from other donors' samples.

CDR3 bases: TGTGCCAGCCGCGCGGAAGGGAAAAATGAAAAACTGTTTTTT. Protein: CASRAEGKNEKLFF. The chain uses TRBV6-5 and TRBJ1-4; D gene ambiguous. V gave up 8 bases and J gave up 5 bases, with 15 bases separating them. The germline CDR1 and CDR2 sequences are MNHEY and SVGAGI. There are 14 residues in the CDR3.